The clone carrying this T cell receptor (beta chain) turned up a few times. Its antigen is not identified. This sample was taken from a study of CD8 T cells in ankylosing spondylitis. By quantitative 5'-RACE with molecular barcodes, the TCR beta libraries were made. MiXCR, applied by TCRdb to the 5' RACE reads, yields one record per CDR3 protein. The data show 350,000 to 450,000 distinct CDR3 sequences, around 26% seen once. Study-wide findings and caveats: Those disease-linked clones were CD8+; they were also relatively rare in peripheral blood. Typical of ankylosing spondylitis blood, it appeared, was a TCR beta motif of seven to nine highly homologous variants. Matched ankylosing spondylitis synovial fluid reportedly showed significant enrichment of disease-linked clones.

Germline V gene sequence: CDR1 SGHDT, CDR2 YYEEEE. The CDR3 sequence is 15 residues long. V dropped 3 bases and J dropped 5 bases, with 14 bases sitting between them. J is TRBJ2-2 and V is TRBV5-6; D is undetermined. The clonotype originates from a male donor with ankylosing spondylitis. Material: blood, either unsorted or a sorted T cell fraction (not recorded which). DNA of the CDR3: TGTGCCAGCAGCTCTTACGGAGTCGGGACCGGGGAGCTGTTTTTT. Its translation: CASSSYGVGTGELFF.